The 31 T cell receptor beta chains below were found in one sample sequenced in a study of brain T cells in children with intractable seizures. The repertoire was sequenced with immunoSEQ multiplex PCR; TCRdb's copy has only in-frame clones and lacks some. Of roughly 80,000 clones listed, 93% are singletons. The source material was peripheral blood, sampled at surgery. Every receptor here comes from a boy under two years old with tuberous sclerosis and intractable seizures.

The V gene is TRBV7-3, the J gene TRBJ2-3; D is unclear. V was pared by 2 bases and J by 2 bases, with 11 bases between. CDR3 size: 15 residues. Germline V CDR1 and CDR2: SGHTA, FQGTGA. The CDR3 sequence is CASSLGVVDTDTQYF. CDR3 DNA: TGTGCCAGCAGCTTAGGAGTTGTAGACACAGATACGCAGTATTTT.

The genes are TRBV2 and TRBJ2-5; 13 bases fit TRBD2. CDR3 length equals 15 residues. Germline V gives CDR1 SNHLY, CDR2 FYNNEI. V trimming: 4 bases; J trimming: 7 bases; junction bases outside the gene matches: 6. This CDR3 reads CASSGLAGGKGTQYF. CDR3 DNA: TGTGCCAGCAGTGGACTAGCGGGGGGTAAAGGGACCCAGTACTTC.

This rearrangement joins TRBV4-1 to TRBJ2-7; D gene uncertain. V was cut by 0 bases and J by 2 bases, with 14 bases left in between. The CDR3 covers 16 residues. Germline lookup yields CDR1 MGHRA and CDR2 YSYEKL. This CDR3 is CASSQDRRASAYEQYF. CDR3 bases: TGCGCCAGCAGCCAAGATCGAAGGGCATCCGCCTACGAGCAGTACTTC.

The V and J genes are TRBV9 and TRBJ2-1, with D hard to call. The V gene's germline CDR1 is SGDLS and CDR2 YYNGEE. Deletions cut 0 bases from V and 6 bases from J, with 10 bases between. CDR3 length: 14 residues. The CDR3 here is CASSVAPASNEQFF. CDR3 DNA: TGTGCCAGCAGCGTAGCACCAGCTAGCAATGAGCAGTTCTTC.

V usage is TRBV2 and J usage is TRBJ1-5; tentative D call: TRBD1 (6 bases). Between the trimmed V and J ends, which lost 4 bases and 0 bases, there was a span of 13 bases. The V gene's germline CDR1 is SNHLY and CDR2 FYNNEI. CDR3 length: 16 residues. The CDR3 nucleotides are TGTGCCAGCAGTGGGACAGACTACTATAGCAATCAGCCCCAGCATTTT. It encodes CASSGTDYYSNQPQHF.

CDR3 DNA: TGTGCCAGCAGCCAAGATTGGGTCAATGAGCAGTTCTTC. Encoded protein: CASSQDWVNEQFF. V is TRBV3-1 (or the pseudogene TRBV3-2) and J is TRBJ2-1; no firm D call. This CDR3 comprises 13 residues. Germline CDR1 and CDR2: LGHDT and YNNKEL (reference sequence). Trimming pared 0 bases from V and 6 bases from J, leaving 6 bases between.

J is TRBJ1-1 and V is TRBV11-3, with a possible D match to TRBD1 (6 bases). V lost 6 bases and J 5 bases, leaving 13 bases between the germline ends. CDR3 size: 13 residues. Germline V gene lookup returns CDR1 SGHNT and CDR2 YENEEA. The CDR3 loop reads CASRLGGGTEAFF. The CDR3, as DNA: TGTGCCAGCAGACTAGGGGGGGGAACTGAAGCTTTCTTT.

The rearrangement uses TRBV5-1 and TRBJ2-7, with D possibly being TRBD2 (6 bases). V was pared by 0 bases and J by 3 bases, with 13 bases between. The germline V gene encodes CDR1 SGHRS and CDR2 YFSETQ. The CDR3 contains 15 residues. The CDR3 reads CASSLAWRGNYEQYF. CDR3 sequence (DNA): TGCGCCAGCAGCTTGGCGTGGAGGGGAAACTACGAGCAGTACTTC.

This clone was recorded once. The V gene is TRBV10-1, the J gene TRBJ2-1; TRBD2 matches at 8 bases. The CDR3 runs 15 residues. The V and J ends lost 2 bases and 8 bases, in that order; junction bases with no gene match: 8. Germline V CDR1 and CDR2: WNHNN, SYGVQD (reference sequence). CDR3 sequence: CASSEVDGRVDEQFF. CDR3 in DNA: TGCGCCAGCAGTGAGGTGGACGGGAGGGTGGATGAGCAGTTCTTC.

The J gene is TRBJ2-7, the V gene TRBV7-9; TRBD1 matches at 11 bases. V shed 1 base, J shed 5 bases, and the junction held 7 bases outside the gene matches. The CDR3 is 16 amino acids. Per germline, CDR1 SEHNR and CDR2 FQNEAQ (reference sequence). The CDR3 DNA reads as TGTGCCAGCAGCTTAGTCTCCGGGACAGGGGGTCACGAGCAGTACTTC. Residues: CASSLVSGTGGHEQYF.

The chain combines TRBV6-6 with TRBJ2-5; TRBD2 matches at 8 bases. This CDR3 contains 14 residues. The V gene's germline CDR1 is MNHNY and CDR2 SVGAGI (reference sequence). Unmatched junction bases numbered 2, after V lost 0 bases and J lost 5 bases. CDR3 amino acids: CASSYSGGGETQYF. In nucleotides, the CDR3 is TGTGCCAGCAGTTACTCTGGCGGGGGGGAGACCCAGTACTTC.

The V call is TRBV7-2, the J call TRBJ2-7; 10 nucleotides match TRBD2. CDR1 SGHTA and CDR2 FQGNSA come from the germline V gene. The trim removed 6 bases at V and 0 bases at J, leaving 5 bases unmatched. The CDR3 sequence is 15 residues long. CDR3 region: CASSRTSGSSYEQYF. The CDR3 DNA sequence: TGTGCCAGCAGTCGGACTAGCGGATCCTCCTACGAGCAGTACTTC.

The chain links TRBV2 to TRBJ2-7; D possibly uses TRBD1 or TRBD2 (7 bases each). V was clipped by 6 bases and J by 2 bases, with 11 bases between them. Germline V gene sequence: CDR1 SNHLY, CDR2 FYNNEI. The CDR3 runs 13 residues. The CDR3, as DNA: TGTGCCAGCAGCAGGGGGGGTGCCTACGAGCAGTACTTC. Its translation is CASSRGGAYEQYF.

The chain joins TRBV25-1 to TRBJ1-1, with TRBD1 identical over 7 bases. Germline V gives CDR1 MGHDK, CDR2 SYGVNS. J lost 0 bases, V lost 4 bases, and 5 bases had no gene match. CDR3 length equals 15 residues. CDR3 in DNA: TGTGCCAGCAGTGGGGCGGACAGGTTGAACACTGAAGCTTTCTTT. Its translation: CASSGADRLNTEAFF.

This clone has only one observation. The genes are TRBV5-1 and TRBJ1-1, with 7 bases lining up with TRBD1. Germline V gene data show CDR1 as SGHRS and CDR2 as YFSETQ. V trimming: 4 bases; J trimming: 2 bases; junction bases outside the gene matches: 11. The CDR3 has 16 amino acids. CDR3 residues: CASSLVLGQSNTEAFF. CDR3 coding DNA: TGCGCCAGCAGCCTAGTATTGGGACAGTCTAACACTGAAGCTTTCTTT.

The CDR3 sequence: CASSEGQLNFWGNTEAFF. CDR3 sequence (DNA): TGTGCCAGCAGCGAGGGACAGTTAAACTTTTGGGGGAACACTGAAGCTTTCTTT. This rearrangement joins TRBV5-4 to TRBJ1-1; 7 bases are a match to TRBD1. The CDR3 loop spans 18 amino acids. Germline loops: CDR1 SGHNT, CDR2 YYREEE (reference sequence). Trimming took 4 bases from V and 1 from J; bases not matched to a gene: 16. Full variable domain (remainder filled in from reference TRBV5-4 and TRBJ1-1): ETGVTQSPTHLIKTRGQQVTLRCSSQSGHNTVSWYQQALGQGPQFIFQYYREEENGRGNFPPRFSGLQFPNYSSELNVNALELDDSALYLCASSEGQLNFWGNTEAFFGQGTRLTVV.

The V and J genes are TRBV4-1 and TRBJ1-5; D call uncertain. Per the germline V gene, CDR1 is MGHRA and CDR2 is YSYEKL. The V end lost 3 bases, the J end lost 4 bases, and 4 bases lay between the germline ends. The CDR3 consists of 12 residues. The CDR3 sequence: CASSHQNQPQHF. DNA of the CDR3: TGCGCCAGCAGCCACCAGAATCAGCCCCAGCATTTT.

The chain has TRBV6-2 or TRBV6-3 and TRBJ1-5; D remains ambiguous. CDR3 length equals 16 residues. V lost 1 base to trimming and J lost 5 bases, with 15 bases between them. Germline CDR1 is MNHEY and CDR2 is SVGEGT. In DNA, the CDR3 is TGTGCCAGCAGTTACTTTTCCAGCGCAAGCGATCAGCCCCAGCATTTT. Protein product: CASSYFSSASDQPQHF.

This chain connects TRBV4-2 to TRBJ1-5; no clear D. The germline V gene encodes CDR1 LGHNA and CDR2 YNFKEQ. Deletions cut 0 bases from V and 4 bases from J, with 7 bases between. The CDR3 is 14 residues long. The CDR3 DNA sequence: TGTGCCAGCAGCCAAGATCTGGGGAATCAGCCCCAGCATTTT. Its protein product is CASSQDLGNQPQHF.

J is TRBJ2-1 and V is TRBV9; TRBD2 aligns across 15 bases. Unmatched junction bases numbered 8, after V lost 2 bases and J lost 5 bases. Per germline, CDR1 SGDLS and CDR2 YYNGEE. The CDR3 is made up of 18 amino acids. The chain's CDR3 is CASSVGLAGGPGNNEQFF. CDR3 DNA sequence: TGTGCCAGCAGCGTCGGACTAGCGGGAGGGCCCGGGAACAATGAGCAGTTCTTC.

This sequence joins TRBV30 and TRBJ2-6; D is ambiguous. The CDR3 has 13 residues. Germline loops: CDR1 GTSNPN, CDR2 SVGIG (reference sequence). Trimming took off 3 bases at V and 0 bases at J, with 3 bases between the two ends. Written as DNA, the CDR3 is TGTGCCTGGAGGGCCTCTGGGGCCAACGTCCTGACTTTC. This sequence encodes CAWRASGANVLTF. Full variable domain (remainder filled in from reference TRBV30 and TRBJ2-6): SQTIHQWPATLVQPVGSPLSLECTVEGTSNPNLYWYRQAAGRGLQLLFYSVGIGQISSEVPQNLSASRPQDRQFILSSKKLLLSDSGFYLCAWRASGANVLTFGAGSRLTVL.

The V and J genes are TRBV2 and TRBJ1-4, with a tentative D call TRBD1 (5 bases). V was pared by 6 bases and J by 4 bases, with 18 bases between. This CDR3 spans 16 amino acids. The V gene's germline CDR1 is SNHLY and CDR2 FYNNEI. The DNA for the CDR3 is TGTGCCAGCAGGACGACCGGGACCGGTTTTAATGAAAAACTGTTTTTT. It specifies CASRTTGTGFNEKLFF.

The chain links TRBV19 to TRBJ1-6; perhaps TRBD1 as D (5 bases). Trimming took 3 bases from V and 4 from J, leaving 13 bases between them. The germline gives CDR1 LNHDA, CDR2 SQIVND (reference sequence). The CDR3 is 16 residues long. The CDR3 loop reads CASSIMGTAYNSPLHF. In DNA form, the CDR3 reads TGTGCCAGTAGTATCATGGGGACCGCTTATAATTCACCCCTCCACTTT.

The chain uses TRBV3-1 (or the pseudogene TRBV3-2) and TRBJ1-2; 7 bases line up with TRBD1. Germline V gene lookup returns CDR1 LGHDT and CDR2 YNNKEL (reference sequence). V shed 1 base, J shed 2 bases, and the junction held 4 bases outside the gene matches. The CDR3 is 15 amino acids. The CDR3 coding sequence is TGTGCCAGCAGCCAAGCCCAGGGACAGAACTATGGCTACACCTTC. Its translation: CASSQAQGQNYGYTF.

This chain links TRBV13 with TRBJ2-2; tentatively, D is TRBD1 or TRBD2 (5 bases each). The V and J ends lost 3 bases and 3 bases respectively, with 11 bases between them. Per germline, CDR1 PRHDT and CDR2 FYEKMQ (reference sequence). This CDR3 region has 15 residues. CDR3 bases: TGTGCCAGCAGCTTTGCCCGAGGGGACACCGGGGAGCTGTTTTTT. This encodes CASSFARGDTGELFF.

V gene TRBV11-3 combines with J gene TRBJ2-5; the match to TRBD1 covers 8 bases. Unmatched junction bases numbered 13, after V lost 2 bases and J lost 5 bases. The germline CDR1 and CDR2 sequences are SGHNT and YENEEA. This CDR3 region has 17 residues. The chain's CDR3 is CASSLRGLQGVWETQYF. The CDR3 DNA follows: TGTGCCAGCAGCTTAAGAGGGTTACAGGGGGTATGGGAGACCCAGTACTTC.

This chain uses TRBV5-8 with TRBJ2-4; D is undetermined. This CDR3 contains 13 residues. Trimming cost V 3 bases and J 0 bases, with 4 bases left between them. Germline CDR1 and CDR2: SGHTS and YDEGEE. CDR3 coding DNA: TGTGCCAGCAGCTCCACAGCCAAAAACATTCAGTACTTC. It specifies CASSSTAKNIQYF.

This chain links TRBV4-1 with TRBJ2-7; D not certain. Looked up from germline, CDR1 is MGHRA and CDR2 is YSYEKL. The CDR3 totals 13 residues. The germline V and J ends were trimmed by 0 bases and 6 bases, with 9 bases remaining between them. The CDR3 DNA follows: TGCGCCAGCAGCCAAGAATGGAGCCGCGAGCAGTACTTC. This codes for CASSQEWSREQYF.

This clone was seen only once. This chain connects TRBV19 to TRBJ1-2; no clear D gene. V was shortened by 6 bases and J by 2 bases, with 22 bases between the two germline ends. The V gene's germline CDR1 is LNHDA and CDR2 SQIVND (reference sequence). The CDR3 sequence is 17 residues long. The CDR3 here is CASSPLPRPAENYGYTF. As DNA, the CDR3 is TGTGCCAGTAGCCCTCTGCCCCGACCCGCCGAAAACTATGGCTACACCTTC.

The chain recombines TRBV24-1 with TRBJ2-2, with TRBD2 matching 7 bases. CDR3 size: 15 residues. Germline V gene sequence: CDR1 KGHDR, CDR2 SFDVKD. J was trimmed by 3 bases and V by 0 bases; bases with no gene match: 0. The CDR3 here is CATSDLREDTGELFF. The CDR3 DNA follows: TGTGCCACCAGTGATTTGCGGGAGGACACCGGGGAGCTGTTTTTT.

The rearrangement uses TRBV4-1 and TRBJ2-5; TRBD2 agrees at 13 bases. With V trimmed by 2 bases and J by 5 bases, 8 bases remained unmatched. The CDR3 is made up of 17 amino acids. Germline CDR1 reads MGHRA; CDR2 reads YSYEKL. The CDR3 reads CASSQIRTSGSTETQYF. As DNA, the CDR3 is TGCGCCAGCAGCCAAATACGGACTAGCGGGAGCACCGAGACCCAGTACTTC.